These 13 T cell receptor beta chains share one sample of origin, sequenced in a study of blood T cells in healthy people across ages. PCR was performed a second time for about 6 to 12 cycles using a sample-barcoded 5' primer and a J-beta primer mix. MiXCR, applied by TCRdb to the 5' RACE reads, yields one record per CDR3 protein. Among 700,000 to 900,000 distinct CDR3 sequences listed, 40% to 65% were seen once. The sample taken for sequencing was blood. All receptors come from a man aged 80 or over in good health.

The chain couples TRBV7-2 to TRBJ2-1; the D is unclear. This CDR3 comprises 19 residues. From germline, CDR1 is SGHTA and CDR2 FQGNSA. V was cut by 0 bases and J by 0 bases, with 18 bases left in between. The CDR3 loop is CASSLALVGSSSSYNEQFF. CDR3 sequence (DNA): TGTGCCAGCAGCTTAGCGCTCGTAGGCTCCTCGAGCTCCTACAATGAGCAGTTCTTC.

To note about this clonotype: An end of the junction does not agree with germline; a read error may underlie this. The chain uses TRBV6-5 and TRBJ2-7; D is possibly TRBD1 or TRBD2 (6 bases each). Germline CDR1 is MNHEY and CDR2 is SVGAGI. CDR3 length: 12 residues. CDR3 protein: CARRGGIYEQYF. The DNA for the CDR3 is TGTGCCCGCAGGGGAGGAATCTACGAGCAGTACTTC.

The rearrangement uses TRBV11-2 and TRBJ2-1, with 11 bases matching TRBD2. The J call may be in error: the DNA end matches TRBJ2-7 better. The V gene's germline CDR1 is SGHAT and CDR2 FQNNGV. The CDR3 totals 17 residues. Here the CDR3 reads CASSSLAGGISYNEQYF. CDR3 sequence (DNA): TGTGCCAGCAGCTCCCTAGCGGGAGGAATCTCCTACAATGAGCAGTACTTC.

J is TRBJ2-4 and V is TRBV7-6, with 10 nucleotides matching TRBD2. The J call may be faulty, since TRBJ2-7 better matches the DNA end. The germline gives CDR1 SGHVS, CDR2 FNYEAQ. The CDR3 is 16 amino acids. The DNA for the CDR3 is TGTGCCAGCAGCTTAGCGTCGGCTAGCGGGAGCAGCGAGCAGTACTTC. It translates to CASSLASASGSSEQYF.

This sequence joins TRBV20-1 and TRBJ2-1; D is undetermined. Per the germline V gene, CDR1 is DFQATT and CDR2 is SNEGSKA (reference sequence). The CDR3 totals 12 residues. V was pared by 2 bases and J by 6 bases, with 8 bases between. In nucleotides, the CDR3 is TGCAGTGCTAGACAACTGAGCAATGAGCAGTTCTTC. Amino acid sequence: CSARQLSNEQFF.

The chain has TRBV15 and TRBJ2-5; D may correspond to TRBD1 or TRBD2 (7 bases each). The ends were cut back, 0 bases at V and 3 bases at J, with 11 bases in the middle. The CDR3 runs 15 residues. Germline V gene sequence: CDR1 LNHNV, CDR2 YYDKDF (reference sequence). CDR3 protein: CATSRDAGGEETQYF. The CDR3 DNA reads TGTGCCACCAGCAGAGACGCAGGGGGGGAAGAGACCCAGTACTTC.

This chain uses TRBV12-3 or TRBV12-4 with TRBJ2-2; a possible D gene is TRBD1 (5 bases). Trimming shortened V by 6 bases and J by 6 bases, and 20 bases separated the two germline ends. The CDR3 sequence is 16 residues long. The CDR3 sequence: CASSSGFEWGPGELFF. CDR3 nucleotides: TGTGCCAGCAGCTCCGGGTTCGAATGGGGCCCCGGGGAGCTGTTTTTT.

J is TRBJ1-1 and V is TRBV20-1; TRBD1 aligns across 7 bases. Germline trimming cut 3 bases from V and 5 bases from J; bases unmatched to any gene: 9. The CDR3 extends over 14 amino acids. The germline CDR1 and CDR2 sequences are DFQATT and SNEGSKA (reference sequence). The CDR3 is CSARNSGTVTEAFF. The CDR3 coding sequence is TGCAGTGCTAGGAACTCCGGGACAGTGACTGAAGCTTTCTTT.

The J gene is TRBJ2-7, the V gene TRBV20-1; 10 bases align to TRBD2. V dropped 7 bases and J dropped 7; count of bases not matched to a gene: 10. There are 13 residues in the CDR3. The germline gives CDR1 DFQATT, CDR2 SNEGSKA (reference sequence). CDR3 amino acids: CSGLLAGTREQYF. CDR3 nucleotides: TGCAGTGGGCTACTAGCGGGAACGAGGGAGCAGTACTTC.

This clonotype was counted between two and nine times. The chain recombines TRBV9 with TRBJ2-7, with D possibly being TRBD1 (5 bases). Germline values: CDR1 SGDLS, CDR2 YYNGEE. This CDR3 has 14 amino acids. V was pared by 4 bases and J by 2 bases, with 13 bases between. This CDR3 is CASSQGTGAYEQYF. The CDR3 DNA reads TGTGCCAGCAGCCAGGGAACAGGAGCCTACGAGCAGTACTTC.

This clonotype was found a few times. The rearrangement links TRBV13 to TRBJ1-5, with D uncertain. V was clipped by 2 bases and J by 0 bases, with 5 bases between them. The CDR3 runs 14 residues. From germline, CDR1 is PRHDT and CDR2 FYEKMQ (reference sequence). This CDR3 reads CASSLSLSNQPQHF. As DNA, the CDR3 is TGTGCCAGCAGCTTATCACTTAGCAATCAGCCCCAGCATTTT.

J is TRBJ2-6 and V is TRBV10-3; D is uncertain. The CDR3 totals 14 residues. The V gene's germline CDR1 is ENHRY and CDR2 SYGVKD. The V and J ends lost 2 bases and 6 bases respectively, with 8 bases between them. CDR3 nucleotides: TGTGCCATCAGTGAGCCTCTGTCGGCCAACGTCCTGACTTTC. Translation: CAISEPLSANVLTF.

This clonotype was observed a few times. V usage is TRBV12-3 or TRBV12-4 and J usage is TRBJ1-1, with D tentatively TRBD1 (6 bases). The CDR3 length is 14 residues. The ends were cut back, 5 bases at V and 1 base at J, with 11 bases in the middle. CDR3 sequence: CASSTGRQNTEAFF. In nucleotides, the CDR3 is TGTGCCAGCAGTACAGGGCGTCAGAACACTGAAGCTTTCTTT.